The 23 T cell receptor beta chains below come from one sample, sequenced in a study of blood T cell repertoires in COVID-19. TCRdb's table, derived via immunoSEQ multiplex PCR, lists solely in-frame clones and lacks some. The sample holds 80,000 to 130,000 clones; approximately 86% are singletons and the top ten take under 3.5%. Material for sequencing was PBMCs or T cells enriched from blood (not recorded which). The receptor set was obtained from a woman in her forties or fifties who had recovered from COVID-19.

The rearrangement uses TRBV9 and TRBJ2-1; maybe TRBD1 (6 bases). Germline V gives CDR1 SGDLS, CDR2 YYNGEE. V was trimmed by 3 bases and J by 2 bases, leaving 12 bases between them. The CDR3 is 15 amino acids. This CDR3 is CASSDGGSPYNEQFF. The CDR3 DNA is TGTGCCAGCAGCGATGGGGGCAGCCCCTACAATGAGCAGTTCTTC.

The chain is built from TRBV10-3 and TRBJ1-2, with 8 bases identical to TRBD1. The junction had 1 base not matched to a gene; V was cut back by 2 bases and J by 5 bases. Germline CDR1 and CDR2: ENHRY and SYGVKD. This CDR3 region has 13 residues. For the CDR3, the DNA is TGTGCCATCAGTGAGAACAGGGGGTATGGCTACACCTTC. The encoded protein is CAISENRGYGYTF.

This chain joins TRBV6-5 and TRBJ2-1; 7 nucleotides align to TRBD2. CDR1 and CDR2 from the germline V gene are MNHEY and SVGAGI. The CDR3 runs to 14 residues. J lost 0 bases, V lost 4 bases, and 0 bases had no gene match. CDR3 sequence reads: CASSWTSSYNEQFF. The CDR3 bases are TGTGCCAGCAGTTGGACTAGCTCCTACAATGAGCAGTTCTTC.

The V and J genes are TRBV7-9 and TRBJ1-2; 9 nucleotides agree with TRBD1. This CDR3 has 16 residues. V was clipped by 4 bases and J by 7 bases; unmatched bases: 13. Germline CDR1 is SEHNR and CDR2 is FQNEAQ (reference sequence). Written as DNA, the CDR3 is TGTGCCAGCAGCTACTTGGCGGGACAGGGTATTGGTGGCTACACCTTC. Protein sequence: CASSYLAGQGIGGYTF.

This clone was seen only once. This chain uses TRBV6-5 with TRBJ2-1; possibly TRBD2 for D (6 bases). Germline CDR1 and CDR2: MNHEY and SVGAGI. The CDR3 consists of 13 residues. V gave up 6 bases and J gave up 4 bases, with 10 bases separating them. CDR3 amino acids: CASRRDLYNEQFF. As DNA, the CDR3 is TGTGCCAGCAGGCGGGACTTATACAATGAGCAGTTCTTC.

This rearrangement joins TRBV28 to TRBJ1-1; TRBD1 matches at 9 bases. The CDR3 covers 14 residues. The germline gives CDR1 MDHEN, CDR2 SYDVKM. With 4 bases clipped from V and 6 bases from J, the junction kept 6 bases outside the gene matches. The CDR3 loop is CASSWTGVAAEAFF. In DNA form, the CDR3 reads TGTGCCAGCAGTTGGACAGGGGTTGCAGCTGAAGCTTTCTTT.

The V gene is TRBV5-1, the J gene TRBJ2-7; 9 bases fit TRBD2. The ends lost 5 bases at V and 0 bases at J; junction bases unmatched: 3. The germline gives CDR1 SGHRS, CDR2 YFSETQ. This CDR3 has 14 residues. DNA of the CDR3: TGCGCCAGCAGACTGACTAGCGGCTCCTACGAGCAGTACTTC. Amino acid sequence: CASRLTSGSYEQYF. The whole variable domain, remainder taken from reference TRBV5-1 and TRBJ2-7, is KAGVTQTPRYLIKTRGQQVTLSCSPISGHRSVSWYQQTPGQGLQFLFEYFSETQRNKGNFPGRFSGRQFSNSRSEMNVSTLELGDSALYLCASRLTSGSYEQYFGPGTRLTVT.

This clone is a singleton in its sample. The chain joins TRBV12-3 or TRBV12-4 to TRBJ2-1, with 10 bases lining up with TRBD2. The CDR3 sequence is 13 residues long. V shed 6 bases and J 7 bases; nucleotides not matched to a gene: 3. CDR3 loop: CASRSGGANEQFF. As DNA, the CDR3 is TGTGCCAGCAGGAGCGGGGGGGCTAATGAGCAGTTCTTC.

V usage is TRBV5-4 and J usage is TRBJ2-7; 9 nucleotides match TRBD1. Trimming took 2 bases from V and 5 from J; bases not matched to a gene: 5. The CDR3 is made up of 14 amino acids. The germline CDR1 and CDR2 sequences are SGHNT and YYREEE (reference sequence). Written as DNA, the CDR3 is TGTGCCAGCAGCTTAGCCGGGACAGGGAACGAGCAGTACTTC. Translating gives CASSLAGTGNEQYF.

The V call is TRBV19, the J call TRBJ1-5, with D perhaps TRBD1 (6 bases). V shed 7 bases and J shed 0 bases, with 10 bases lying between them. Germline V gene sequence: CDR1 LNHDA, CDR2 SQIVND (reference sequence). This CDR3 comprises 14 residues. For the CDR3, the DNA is TGTGCCAGTAACCAGGGGTATAGCAATCAGCCCCAGCATTTT. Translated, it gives CASNQGYSNQPQHF.

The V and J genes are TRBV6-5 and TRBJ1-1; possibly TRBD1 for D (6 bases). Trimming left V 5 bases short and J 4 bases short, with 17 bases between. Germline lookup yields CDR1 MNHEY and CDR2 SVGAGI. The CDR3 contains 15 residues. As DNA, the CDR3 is TGTGCCAGCAGTCCAAGAACAGGGAGGGGCACTGAAGCTTTCTTT. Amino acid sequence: CASSPRTGRGTEAFF.

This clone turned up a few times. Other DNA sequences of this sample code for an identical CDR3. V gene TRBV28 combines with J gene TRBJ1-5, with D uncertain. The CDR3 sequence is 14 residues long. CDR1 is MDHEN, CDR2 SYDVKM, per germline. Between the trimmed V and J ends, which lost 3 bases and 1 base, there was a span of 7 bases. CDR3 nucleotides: TGTGCCAGCAGTTTCGGAGAGAGCAATCAGCCCCAGCATTTT. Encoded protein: CASSFGESNQPQHF.

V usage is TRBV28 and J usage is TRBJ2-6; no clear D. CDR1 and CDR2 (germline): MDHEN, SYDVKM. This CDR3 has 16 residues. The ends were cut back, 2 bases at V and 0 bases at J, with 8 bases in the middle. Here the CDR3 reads CASSLPRDSGANVLTF. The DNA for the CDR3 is TGTGCCAGCAGTTTACCTAGAGACTCTGGGGCCAACGTCCTGACTTTC.

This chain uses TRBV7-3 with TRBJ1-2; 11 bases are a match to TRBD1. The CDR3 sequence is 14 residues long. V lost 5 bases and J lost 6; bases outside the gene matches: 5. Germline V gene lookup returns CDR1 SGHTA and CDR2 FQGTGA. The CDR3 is CASSEDRGLNGYTF. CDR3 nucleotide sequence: TGTGCCAGCAGCGAGGACAGGGGGCTTAATGGCTACACCTTC.

The CDR3 reads CASSYSGGREQYF. CDR3 coding DNA: TGTGCCAGCAGTTACTCGGGGGGGCGAGAGCAGTACTTC. V is TRBV6-5 and J is TRBJ2-7, with TRBD2 as a possible D gene (7 bases). The CDR3 runs 13 residues. The V gene's germline CDR1 is MNHEY and CDR2 SVGAGI. V dropped 0 bases and J dropped 7 bases, with 10 bases sitting between them.

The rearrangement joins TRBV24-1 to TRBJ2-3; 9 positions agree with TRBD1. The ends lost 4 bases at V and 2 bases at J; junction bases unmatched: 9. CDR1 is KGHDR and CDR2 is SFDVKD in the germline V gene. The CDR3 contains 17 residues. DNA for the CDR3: TGTGCCACCAGTGACGCACAGGGGGCGCGGTACACAGATACGCAGTATTTT. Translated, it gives CATSDAQGARYTDTQYF.

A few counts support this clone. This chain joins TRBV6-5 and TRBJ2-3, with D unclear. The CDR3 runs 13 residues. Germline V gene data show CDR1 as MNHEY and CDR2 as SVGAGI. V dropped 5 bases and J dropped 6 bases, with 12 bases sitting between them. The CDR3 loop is CASSPSFGDTQYF. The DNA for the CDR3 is TGTGCCAGCAGTCCCAGTTTCGGGGATACGCAGTATTTT.

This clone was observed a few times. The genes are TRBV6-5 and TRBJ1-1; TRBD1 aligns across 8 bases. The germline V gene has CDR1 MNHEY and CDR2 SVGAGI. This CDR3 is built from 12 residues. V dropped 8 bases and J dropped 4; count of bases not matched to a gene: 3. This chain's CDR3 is CASGTGVTEAFF. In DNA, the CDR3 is TGTGCCAGCGGGACAGGAGTCACTGAAGCTTTCTTT.

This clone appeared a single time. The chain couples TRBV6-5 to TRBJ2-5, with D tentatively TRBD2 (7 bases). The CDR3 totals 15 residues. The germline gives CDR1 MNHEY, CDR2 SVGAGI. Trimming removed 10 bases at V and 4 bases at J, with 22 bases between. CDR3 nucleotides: TGTGCCACGTTGAGGGGGGGGGCTTTAGGAGAGACCCAGTACTTC. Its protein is CATLRGGALGETQYF.

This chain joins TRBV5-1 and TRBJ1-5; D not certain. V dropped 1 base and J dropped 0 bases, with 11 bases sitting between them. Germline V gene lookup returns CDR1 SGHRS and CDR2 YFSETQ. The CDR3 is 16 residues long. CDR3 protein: CASSLRVDYSNQPQHF. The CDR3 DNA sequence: TGCGCCAGCAGCTTGCGGGTAGACTATAGCAATCAGCCCCAGCATTTT. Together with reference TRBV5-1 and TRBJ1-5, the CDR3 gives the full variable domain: KAGVTQTPRYLIKTRGQQVTLSCSPISGHRSVSWYQQTPGQGLQFLFEYFSETQRNKGNFPGRFSGRQFSNSRSEMNVSTLELGDSALYLCASSLRVDYSNQPQHFGDGTRLSIL.

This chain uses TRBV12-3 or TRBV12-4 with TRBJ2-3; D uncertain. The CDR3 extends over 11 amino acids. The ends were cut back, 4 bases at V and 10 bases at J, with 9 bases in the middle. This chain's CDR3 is CASSYKIAQYF. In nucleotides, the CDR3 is TGTGCCAGCAGTTATAAAATCGCGCAGTATTTT.

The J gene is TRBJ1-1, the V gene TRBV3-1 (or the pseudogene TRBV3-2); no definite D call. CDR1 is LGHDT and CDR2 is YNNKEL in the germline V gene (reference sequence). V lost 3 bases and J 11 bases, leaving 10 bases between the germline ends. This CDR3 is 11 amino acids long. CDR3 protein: CASSQEGSAFF. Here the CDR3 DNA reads TGTGCCAGCAGCCAGGAGGGTAGTGCTTTCTTT.

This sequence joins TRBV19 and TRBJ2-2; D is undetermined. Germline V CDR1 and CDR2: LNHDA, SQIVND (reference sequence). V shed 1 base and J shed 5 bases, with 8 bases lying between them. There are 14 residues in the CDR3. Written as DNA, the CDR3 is TGTGCCAGTAGTATAGTATCTCTTACCGGGGAGCTGTTTTTT. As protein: CASSIVSLTGELFF.